The 5 T cell receptor beta chains in this list originate from one sample, sequenced in a study of T cell responses to AZD1222 COVID-19 vaccine. The method was immunoSEQ multiplex PCR; TCRdb's version includes in-frame clones alone and lacks a portion of them. The table records approximately 150,000 clones, just under 95% of them present only once. Here the sequenced sample was peripheral blood, taken on day 0 of AZD1222 vaccination. Every receptor here comes from an adult in good health.

The chain couples TRBV10-3 to TRBJ1-2, with D unclear. CDR3 size: 13 residues. The V gene's germline CDR1 is ENHRY and CDR2 SYGVKD. Trimming took off 3 bases at V and 3 bases at J, with 8 bases between the two ends. The CDR3 DNA reads as TGTGCCATCAGTGATGGGCAGCACTATGGCTACACCTTC. This gives the protein CAISDGQHYGYTF.

This chain links TRBV5-1 with TRBJ2-1; no definite D call. Germline CDR1 reads SGHRS; CDR2 reads YFSETQ. V lost 4 bases, J lost 3 bases, and 5 bases lay in between. The CDR3 has 12 residues. The CDR3 nucleotides read TGCGCCAGCAGCGGGGACTACAATGAGCAGTTCTTC. Residues: CASSGDYNEQFF.

The chain combines TRBV18 with TRBJ1-3; D gene ambiguous. Germline CDR1 is KGHSH and CDR2 is LQKENI. This CDR3 contains 15 residues. Trimming removed 0 bases from V and 1 base from J, with 7 bases in between. CDR3 DNA sequence: TGTGCCAGCTCACCACCGGCGGGATCTGGAAACACCATATATTTT. This encodes CASSPPAGSGNTIYF.

The J gene is TRBJ1-2, the V gene TRBV19, with 8 positions matching TRBD1. J gave up 0 bases and V 5 bases, and 2 bases lay outside the gene matches. Germline V gene lookup returns CDR1 LNHDA and CDR2 SQIVND (reference sequence). This CDR3 has 14 residues. CDR3 nucleotides: TGTGCCAGTAGTGGGACAGGCACTAACTATGGCTACACCTTC. Its translation is CASSGTGTNYGYTF.

V gene TRBV23-1 combines with J gene TRBJ1-6; 11 positions match TRBD1. TRBV23-1 is designated an ORF whose function remains uncertain. Unmatched junction bases numbered 2, after V lost 3 bases and J lost 4 bases. The CDR3 has 16 residues. CDR3 residues: CASSHGTGGYNSPLHF. The DNA for the CDR3 is TGCGCCAGCAGTCACGGGACAGGGGGGTATAATTCACCCCTCCACTTT.